The rows below give T cell receptor beta chains drawn from one sample of a study of blood T cells in healthy people across ages. A single record per CDR3 protein comes from TCRdb applying MiXCR to the 5' RACE reads. In the table there are about 670,000 distinct CDR3 sequences, around 43% of which are singletons. Sequences were obtained from blood. Source of these receptors: an elderly man in good health. CDR3s include the opening cysteine and the closing phenylalanine or tryptophan. The order of the fields is J gene, clone size, V gene, D gene, CDR3 length, CDR3 DNA, CDR3 protein. D genes are given only for firm matches. Some rows mark clone size as missing; the rest say once, few, many or name a class of expanded clone.

TRBJ1-1,NA,TRBV5-5,NA,12,TGTGCCAGCAGCTCTCAGGGGAATGAAGCTTTCTTT,CASSSQGNEAFF
TRBJ2-5,NA,TRBV3-1,TRBD2,16,TGTGCCAGCAGCCGCAGAGGGACTAGCGGGAAAGAGACCCAGTACTTC,CASSRRGTSGKETQYF
TRBJ2-7,NA,TRBV18,TRBD2,16,TGTGCCAGCTCACTTGGGACTAGCGGTGGTACGCGGGAGCAGTACTTC,CASSLGTSGGTREQYF
TRBJ2-7,many,TRBV28,TRBD2,16,TGTGCCAGCAGTTTGTTGTCTAGCGGAAGCTCCTACGAGCAGTACTTC,CASSLLSSGSSYEQYF
TRBJ1-5,many,TRBV6-6,TRBD1,14,TGTGCCAGCAGCCGGGACAGGGCGAATCAGCCCCAGCATTTT,CASSRDRANQPQHF
TRBJ2-3,NA,TRBV6-1,NA,14,TGTGCCAGCAGGGCTAGCGCCCAGCCCGATACGCAGTATTTT,CASRASAQPDTQYF
TRBJ2-5,NA,TRBV18,TRBD2,17,TGTGCCAGCTCACCACGACCGGGACTAGCGGGAGTAGAGACCCAGTACTTC,CASSPRPGLAGVETQYF
TRBJ2-7,few,TRBV20-1,NA,15,TGTAGTGCTAGAGTGGTGGGCAGGAGCTCCTACGAGCAGTACTTC,CSARVVGRSSYEQYF
TRBJ2-1,NA,TRBV6-1,TRBD2,19,TGTGCCAGCAGCGCCTCTAGGATTGGGGCGGGGGGACCCCAAGAGACCCAGTTCTTC,CASSASRIGAGGPQETQFF
TRBJ2-3,few,TRBV7-2,TRBD2,16,TGTGCCAGCAGCTATAGCGGGAGAGGGGTTAGAGATACGCAGTATTTT,CASSYSGRGVRDTQYF
TRBJ2-4,few,TRBV7-2,NA,11,TGTGCCAGCAGCTCGGGCGACATTCAGTACTTC,CASSSGDIQYF
TRBJ2-5,NA,TRBV7-9,NA,18,TGTGCCAGCAGCTATAATCGATTGAGTAGGAGGGAACAAGAGACCCAGTACTTC,CASSYNRLSRREQETQYF
TRBJ2-3,NA,TRBV7-2,TRBD2,16,TGTGCCAGCAGCTCCTCTAGCGGGAGAAAACCAGATACGCAGTATTTT,CASSSSSGRKPDTQYF
TRBJ1-1,NA,TRBV3-1,TRBD1,15,TGTGCCAGCAGCCAACTAACAGGGGGCCTGGCTGAAGCTTTCTTT,CASSQLTGGLAEAFF
TRBJ2-5,NA,TRBV12-3/TRBV12-4,NA,13,TGTGCCAGCGAGGGTGGGGGAAAAGAGACCCAGTACTTC,CASEGGGKETQYF
TRBJ1-1,NA,TRBV9,NA,16,TGTGCCAGCAGCCCCCTGGGTTTATTGGTGAACGCTGAAGCTTTCTTT,CASSPLGLLVNAEAFF
TRBJ1-2,NA,TRBV11-2,TRBD1,13,TGTGCCAGCAGTCGACAGGGTGCTTTAGTCGGCACCTTC,CASSRQGALVGTF
TRBJ2-5,NA,TRBV6-5,TRBD2,16,TGTGCCAGCAGTTACGGGACTAGCGGGGGCCAAGAGACCCAGTACTTC,CASSYGTSGGQETQYF
TRBJ2-1,few,TRBV28,TRBD1,15,TGTGCCAGCAGTGGGACAGGACCGTCCTACAATGAGCAGTTCTTC,CASSGTGPSYNEQFF
TRBJ1-3,NA,TRBV12-3/TRBV12-4,TRBD1,13,TGTGCCAGCAGACGGGACAGGGGAGACACCATATATTTT,CASRRDRGDTIYF
TRBJ1-2,many,TRBV5-1,NA,14,TGCGCCAGCAGCCTACGCGGGCTTGACTATGGCTACACCTTC,CASSLRGLDYGYTF
TRBJ1-1,NA,TRBV3-1,NA,19,TGTGCCAGCAGCCAAGTGGGTGGGGCAGCGAACCTCATCAACACTGAAGCTTTCTTT,CASSQVGGAANLINTEAFF
TRBJ2-5,few,TRBV12-3/TRBV12-4,NA,13,TGTGCCAGCAGTCGAGACCCCCGGGGGACCCAGTACTTC,CASSRDPRGTQYF